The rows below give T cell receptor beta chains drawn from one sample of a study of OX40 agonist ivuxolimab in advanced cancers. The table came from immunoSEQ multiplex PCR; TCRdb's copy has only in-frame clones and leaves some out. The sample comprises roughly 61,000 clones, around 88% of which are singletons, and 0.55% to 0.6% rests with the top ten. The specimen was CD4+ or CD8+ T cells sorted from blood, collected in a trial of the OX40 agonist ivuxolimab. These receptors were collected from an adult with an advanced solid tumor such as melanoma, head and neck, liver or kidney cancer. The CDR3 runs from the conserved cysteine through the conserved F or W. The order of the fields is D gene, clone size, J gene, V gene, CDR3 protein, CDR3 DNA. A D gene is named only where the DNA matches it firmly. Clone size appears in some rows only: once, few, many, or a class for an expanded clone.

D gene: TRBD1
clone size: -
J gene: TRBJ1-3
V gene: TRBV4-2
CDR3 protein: CASRRSQGSSGNTIYF
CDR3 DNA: TGTGCCAGCAGACGTTCACAGGGGAGCTCTGGAAACACCATATATTTT

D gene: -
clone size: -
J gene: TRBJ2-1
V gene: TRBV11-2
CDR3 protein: CASSFLWGEYNEQFF
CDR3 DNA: TGTGCCAGCAGCTTTCTATGGGGGGAATACAATGAGCAGTTCTTC

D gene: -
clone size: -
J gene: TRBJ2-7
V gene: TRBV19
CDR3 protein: CASSVGLRNEQYF
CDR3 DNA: TGTGCCAGTAGTGTGGGACTTCGGAACGAGCAGTACTTC

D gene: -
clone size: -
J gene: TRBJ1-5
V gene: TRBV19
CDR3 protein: CASIPQGYSNQPQHF
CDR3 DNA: TGTGCCAGTATACCCCAGGGATATAGCAATCAGCCCCAGCATTTT

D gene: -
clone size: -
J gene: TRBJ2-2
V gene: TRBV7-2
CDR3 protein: CASSYGGDGELFF
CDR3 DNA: TGTGCCAGCAGCTACGGAGGGGACGGGGAGCTGTTTTTT

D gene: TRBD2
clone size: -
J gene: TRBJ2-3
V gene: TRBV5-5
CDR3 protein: CASSWRLAGDADTQYF
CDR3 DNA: TGTGCCAGCAGCTGGCGACTAGCGGGAGATGCAGATACGCAGTATTTT

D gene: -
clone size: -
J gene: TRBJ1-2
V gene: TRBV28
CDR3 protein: CASSLIGHFLYGYTF
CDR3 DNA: TGTGCCAGCAGTTTGATCGGACACTTCCTCTATGGCTACACCTTC

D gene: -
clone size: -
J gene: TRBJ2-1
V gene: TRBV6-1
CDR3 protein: CASSEFDFPQFF
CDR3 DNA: TGTGCCAGCAGTGAGTTTGATTTTCCGCAGTTCTTC

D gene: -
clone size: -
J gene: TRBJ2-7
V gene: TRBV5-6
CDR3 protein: CASSGGIGHLYEQYF
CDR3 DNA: TGTGCCAGCAGCGGTGGGATAGGTCATCTCTACGAGCAGTACTTC

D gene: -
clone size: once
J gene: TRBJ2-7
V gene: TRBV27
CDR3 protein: CASSLAVSQSYEQYF
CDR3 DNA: TGTGCCAGCAGTTTGGCGGTCAGTCAGTCCTACGAGCAGTACTTC

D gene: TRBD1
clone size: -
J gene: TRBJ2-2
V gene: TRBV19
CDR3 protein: CASSIVGQGAGELFF
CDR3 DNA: TGTGCCAGTAGTATCGTGGGACAGGGGGCCGGGGAGCTGTTTTTT

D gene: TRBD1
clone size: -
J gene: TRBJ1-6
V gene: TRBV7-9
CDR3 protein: CASSTDRAGNSPLHF
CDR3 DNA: TGTGCCAGCAGCACCGACAGGGCCGGGAATTCACCCCTCCACTTT

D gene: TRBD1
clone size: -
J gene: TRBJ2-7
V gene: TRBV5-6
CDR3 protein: CASSGTGGYSYEQYF
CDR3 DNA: TGTGCCAGCAGCGGGACAGGGGGGTACTCCTACGAGCAGTACTTC

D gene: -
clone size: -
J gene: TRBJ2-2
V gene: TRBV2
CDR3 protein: CASSEQGNTGELFF
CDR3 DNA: TGTGCCAGCAGTGAACAGGGTAACACCGGGGAGCTGTTTTTT

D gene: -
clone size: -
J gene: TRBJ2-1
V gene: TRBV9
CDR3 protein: CASSVAQYNEQFF
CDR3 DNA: TGTGCCAGCAGCGTAGCCCAATACAATGAGCAGTTCTTC

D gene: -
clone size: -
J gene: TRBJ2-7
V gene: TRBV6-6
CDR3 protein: CASMVRIESYEQYF
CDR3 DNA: TGTGCCAGCATGGTTCGGATAGAATCCTACGAGCAGTACTTC

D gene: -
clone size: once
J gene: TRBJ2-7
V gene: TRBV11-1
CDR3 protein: CASSPRRSYEQYF
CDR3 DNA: TGTGCCAGCAGCCCCCGTCGATCCTACGAGCAGTACTTC

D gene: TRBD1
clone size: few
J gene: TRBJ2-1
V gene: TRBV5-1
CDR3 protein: CASSLTGGVGNEQFF
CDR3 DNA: TGCGCCAGCAGCTTGACAGGGGGCGTCGGAAATGAGCAGTTCTTC

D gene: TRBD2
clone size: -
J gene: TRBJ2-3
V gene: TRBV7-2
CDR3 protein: CAIPTSPASTDTQYF
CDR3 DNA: TGTGCCATCCCGACTAGCCCAGCTAGCACAGATACGCAGTATTTT

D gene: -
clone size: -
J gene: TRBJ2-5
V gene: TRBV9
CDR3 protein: CASSVGTVQETQYF
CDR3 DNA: TGTGCCAGCAGCGTAGGGACAGTTCAAGAGACCCAGTACTTC

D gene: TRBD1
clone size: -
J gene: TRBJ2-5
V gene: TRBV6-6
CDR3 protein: CASSYGTGEAKTQYF
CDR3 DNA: TGTGCCAGCAGTTACGGGACAGGGGAGGCGAAGACCCAGTACTTC

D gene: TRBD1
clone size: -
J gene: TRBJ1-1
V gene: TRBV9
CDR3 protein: CASSVEQGGTEAFF
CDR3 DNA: TGTGCCAGCAGCGTGGAACAGGGGGGAACTGAAGCTTTCTTT

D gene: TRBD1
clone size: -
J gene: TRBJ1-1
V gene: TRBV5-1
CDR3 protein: CASTRGQGQHHMNTEAFF
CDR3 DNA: TGCGCCAGCACTCGGGGACAGGGCCAACACCATATGAACACTGAAGCTTTCTTT

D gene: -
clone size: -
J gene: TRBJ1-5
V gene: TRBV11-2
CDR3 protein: CASSLGSYQPQHF
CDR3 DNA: TGTGCCAGCAGCTTAGGATCATATCAGCCCCAGCATTTT

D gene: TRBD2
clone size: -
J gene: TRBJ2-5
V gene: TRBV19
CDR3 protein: CASSIDHAGGPETQYF
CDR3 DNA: TGTGCCAGTAGTATAGATCACGCGGGGGGCCCGGAGACCCAGTACTTC

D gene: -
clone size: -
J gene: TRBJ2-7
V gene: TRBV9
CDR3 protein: CASSVSSGQGLQYF
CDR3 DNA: TGTGCCAGCAGCGTCAGTAGTGGGCAGGGGCTGCAGTACTTC

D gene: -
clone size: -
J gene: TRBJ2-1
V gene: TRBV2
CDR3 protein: CASRGGGEQFF
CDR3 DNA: TGTGCCAGCAGAGGGGGGGGCGAGCAGTTCTTC

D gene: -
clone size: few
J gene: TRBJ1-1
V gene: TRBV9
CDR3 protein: CASSVGHMNTEAFF
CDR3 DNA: TGTGCCAGCAGCGTCGGGCATATGAACACTGAAGCTTTCTTT

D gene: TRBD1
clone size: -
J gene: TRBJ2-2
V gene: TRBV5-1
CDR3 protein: CASRGDSSNTGELFF
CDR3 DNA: TGCGCCAGCAGGGGGGACAGCTCGAACACCGGGGAGCTGTTTTTT

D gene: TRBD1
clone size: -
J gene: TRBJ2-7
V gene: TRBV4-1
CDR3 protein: CASSQGRDRGTYEQYF
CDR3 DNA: TGCGCCAGCAGCCAAGGTCGGGACAGGGGTACCTACGAGCAGTACTTC

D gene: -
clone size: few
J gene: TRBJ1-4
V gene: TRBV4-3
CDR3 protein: CASSQEAQGGEKLFF
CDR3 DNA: TGCGCCAGCAGCCAAGAGGCCCAGGGAGGGGAAAAACTGTTTTTT

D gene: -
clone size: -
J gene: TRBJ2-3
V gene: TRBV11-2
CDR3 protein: CASSLRADQSTDTQYF
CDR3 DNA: TGTGCCAGCAGCTTAAGGGCGGACCAAAGCACAGATACGCAGTATTTT

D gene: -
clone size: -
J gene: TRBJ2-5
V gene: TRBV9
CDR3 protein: CASSVGDRALAGNQETQYF
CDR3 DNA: TGTGCCAGCAGCGTAGGGGACAGGGCCCTAGCGGGGAACCAAGAGACCCAGTACTTC

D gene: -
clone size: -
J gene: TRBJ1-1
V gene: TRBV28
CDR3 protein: CASSAVPLGTEAFF
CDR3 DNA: TGTGCCAGCAGTGCTGTTCCCCTCGGCACTGAAGCTTTCTTT

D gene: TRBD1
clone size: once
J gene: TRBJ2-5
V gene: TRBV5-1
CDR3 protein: CASSFTGGETQYF
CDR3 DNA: TGCGCCAGCAGCTTCACAGGGGGCGAGACCCAGTACTTC

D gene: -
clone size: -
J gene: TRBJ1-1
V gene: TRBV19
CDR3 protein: CASSKGGFVNTEAFF
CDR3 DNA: TGTGCCAGTAGTAAGGGGGGGTTTGTGAACACTGAAGCTTTCTTT

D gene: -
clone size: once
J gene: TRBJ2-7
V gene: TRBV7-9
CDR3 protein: CASSLQGGQTYEQYF
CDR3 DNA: TGTGCCAGCAGCTTACAAGGAGGACAGACCTACGAGCAGTACTTC

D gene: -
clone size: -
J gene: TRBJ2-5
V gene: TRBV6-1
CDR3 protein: CASRRGSREETQYF
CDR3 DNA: TGTGCCAGCAGAAGGGGGTCGAGGGAAGAGACCCAGTACTTC

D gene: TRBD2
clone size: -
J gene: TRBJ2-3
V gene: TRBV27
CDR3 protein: CASSPMVGGGSTDTQYF
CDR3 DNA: TGTGCCAGCAGTCCCATGGTGGGCGGGGGGAGCACAGATACGCAGTATTTT

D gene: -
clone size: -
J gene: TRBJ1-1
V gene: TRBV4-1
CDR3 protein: CASSPDRANTEAFF
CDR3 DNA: TGCGCCAGCAGCCCGGACAGAGCCAACACTGAAGCTTTCTTT

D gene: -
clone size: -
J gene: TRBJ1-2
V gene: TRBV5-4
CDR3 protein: CASSLLYGYTF
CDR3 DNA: TGTGCCAGCAGCTTGCTCTATGGCTACACCTTC

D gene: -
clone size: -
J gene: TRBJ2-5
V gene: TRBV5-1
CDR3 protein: CASSRQALQETQYF
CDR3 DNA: TGCGCCAGCAGCAGGCAGGCGCTCCAAGAGACCCAGTACTTC

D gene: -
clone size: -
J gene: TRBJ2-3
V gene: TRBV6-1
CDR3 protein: CASSEYSGTDTQYF
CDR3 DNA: TGTGCCAGCAGTGAATACAGCGGAACAGATACGCAGTATTTT

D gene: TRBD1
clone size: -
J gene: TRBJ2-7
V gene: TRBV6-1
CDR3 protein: CARGTGLRSEQYF
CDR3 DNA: TGTGCCAGGGGGACAGGGTTACGGAGCGAGCAGTACTTC

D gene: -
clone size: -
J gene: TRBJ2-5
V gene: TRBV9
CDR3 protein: CASSASGAPGEQYF
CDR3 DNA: TGTGCCAGCAGTGCTTCGGGAGCCCCGGGGGAGCAGTACTTC

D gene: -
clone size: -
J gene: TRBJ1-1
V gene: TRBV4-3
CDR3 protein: CASSQDFPGGLLNTEAFF
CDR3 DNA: TGCGCCAGCAGCCAAGATTTTCCGGGGGGCCTATTGAACACTGAAGCTTTCTTT

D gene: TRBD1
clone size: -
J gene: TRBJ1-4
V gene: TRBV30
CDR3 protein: CAWSAGGTGGQKLFF
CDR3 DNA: TGTGCCTGGAGTGCGGGAGGGACAGGGGGCCAAAAACTGTTTTTT

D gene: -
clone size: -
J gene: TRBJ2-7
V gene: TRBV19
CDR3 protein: CASSGSSSYEQYF
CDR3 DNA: TGTGCCAGTAGCGGGAGTTCCTCCTACGAGCAGTACTTC

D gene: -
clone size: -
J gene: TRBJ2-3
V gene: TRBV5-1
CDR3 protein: CASSLSGGRDTQYF
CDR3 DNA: TGCGCCAGCAGCTTGTCAGGGGGGAGGGATACGCAGTATTTT

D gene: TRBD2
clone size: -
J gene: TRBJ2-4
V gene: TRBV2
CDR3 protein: CASKSGGGNIQYF
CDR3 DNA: TGTGCCAGCAAATCCGGCGGGGGTAACATTCAGTACTTC

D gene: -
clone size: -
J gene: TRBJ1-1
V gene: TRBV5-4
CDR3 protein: CASSRDFNTEAFF
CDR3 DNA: TGTGCCAGCAGCCGGGATTTTAACACTGAAGCTTTCTTT

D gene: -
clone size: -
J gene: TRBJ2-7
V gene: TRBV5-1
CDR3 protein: CASSFKPRDYEQYF
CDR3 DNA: TGCGCCAGCAGCTTCAAACCGCGGGACTACGAGCAGTACTTC

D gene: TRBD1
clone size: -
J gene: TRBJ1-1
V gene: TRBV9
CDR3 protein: CASSAGTGLNTEAFF
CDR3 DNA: TGTGCCAGCAGCGCCGGGACAGGTCTGAACACTGAAGCTTTCTTT

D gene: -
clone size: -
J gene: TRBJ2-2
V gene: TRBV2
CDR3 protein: CASSETGTLTGELFF
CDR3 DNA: TGTGCCAGCAGTGAAACTGGCACTCTCACCGGGGAGCTGTTTTTT

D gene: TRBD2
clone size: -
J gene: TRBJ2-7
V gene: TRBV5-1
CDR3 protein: CASSTSGGLSSYEQYF
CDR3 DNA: TGCGCCAGCAGCACTAGCGGGGGGCTGAGCTCCTACGAGCAGTACTTC